This T cell receptor beta chain came from a study of blood T cell repertoires in COVID-19 (dated by TCRdb to 2018 to 2020). Regarding the research as a whole: Collaborator samples came from the United States, Italy and Spain and covered acute and convalescent phases of COVID-19. The prospective study material was composed of cDNA or gDNA derived from T cells, B-cell-depleted T cells, or PBMCs. The dataset comprised deeply sampled blood TCRbeta repertoires from subjects exposed to, actively infected with, or recovered from COVID-19. The repertoires were released in a freely available public database intended as a resource for research on the immune response to SARS-CoV-2. The samples were drawn from the first 160 participants of the ongoing ImmuneRACE study and from 1,200 or so subjects provided by 6 global collaborators. Nearly every sample came with metadata listing a de-identified subject ID, COVID-19 status, age in years and sex. Where HLA class I and class II types were available, the types were taken from metadata supplied by the sample provider, not from assay-based typing. What the work shows at the level of the full study, not this receptor alone: The quantity of clinical and demographic metadata differed by source and by participant and was supplied without curation.

The immunoSEQ Assay, a bias-controlled multiplex PCR, was used to amplify TCRbeta CDR3 regions from genomic DNA. Under the source paper's analysis protocol: Within the assay, amplification of reference gene primers was used to estimate how many nucleated cells each sample contained. Sequence reads were collapsed and filtered to measure the absolute abundance of every unique TCRbeta CDR3 rearrangement. For each sample, productive Simpson clonality was calculated as the square root of Simpson's diversity index over productive rearrangements. TCRdb's version of the immuneACCESS table is confined to in-frame rearrangements and falls short of the full clone set. An unresolved V gene accounts for under half of the shortfall where checked; the remainder is of unknown origin. Clone size and V and J calls were adopted from that table, with D and trimming inferred from the DNA. For this sample there are fewer than 150,000 clones; about nine tenths appear just once. Around a quarter of the sample comes from the top ten.

In regard to this clone: Its cognate antigen has yet to be identified. Base qualities are not recorded, but no much larger clone differs from it by a single base.

The collaborating institutions used their own protocols to collect whole blood in K2EDTA tubes. For TCRbeta analysis, collaborator samples were shipped as frozen whole blood, as isolated PBMCs, or as DNA extracted from either sample type. The CDR1 and CDR2 encoded by the germline V gene are MNHEY and SVGAGI. V ends up 7 bases short and J 8 bases short, with an unmatched junction base count of 10. From cysteine to phenylalanine, the CDR3 is 14 amino acids long. Left in the record is the CDR3 DNA by itself, 42 bases read in frame from the first base. The chain uses TRBV6-5 and TRBJ1-1, with 10 central nucleotides matching TRBD1. This receptor was taken from a human donor in a cohort sampled during active COVID-19. The specimen was peripheral blood. Here is the DNA: TGTGCCAGCATTTCGACAGGGGGCATGGCGGAAGCTTTCTTT. Translated, it gives CASISTGGMAEAFF.